This T cell receptor beta chain was identified in a study of blood T cell repertoires in COVID-19. Study as a whole: Samples taken during acute and convalescent COVID-19 were collected in the United States, Italy and Spain.

There are 15 residues in the CDR3. Germline loops: CDR1 SGDLS, CDR2 YYNGEE. Comment on this clone: Its ends do not fully match the called genes, so a read error is possible.

Data came from immunoSEQ multiplex PCR; TCRdb stores just in-frame clones and leaves some out. The repertoire holds about 78,000 clones, with around 77% as singletons. The chain links TRBV9 to TRBJ2-5, with 9 bases that match TRBD2. Sequencing was done on a sample of peripheral blood. The source is a human donor in a cohort sampled during active COVID-19. The DNA for the CDR3 is TGTGCCAGCCGCGTAGGGGCGGGGGGGCCGGAGACCCAGTACTTC. It encodes CASRVGAGGPETQYF.